This is a list of T cell receptor beta chains from one sample in a study of blood T cells in healthy people across ages. TCRdb redid the calling of the 5' RACE reads with MiXCR, one entry per CDR3 protein. The repertoire holds some 1,000,000 distinct CDR3 sequences, with almost 25% as singletons. The sample also formed part of further work on T cells of mothers and their children.

Sequencing was carried out using blood. The source is a girl aged 2 to 10 in good health. The CDR3 runs from the conserved cysteine through the conserved F or W. The order of the fields is J gene, V gene, D gene, clone size, CDR3 DNA, CDR3 protein. The D gene is left open where the match is weak. Some rows mark clone size as missing; the rest say once, few, many or name a class of expanded clone.

J: TRBJ1-2; V: TRBV6-6; D: .; size: few; DNA: TGTGCCAGCAGTTCCGACAGTTCTGCTTACTATGGCTACACCTTC; CDR3: CASSSDSSAYYGYTF
J: TRBJ2-4; V: TRBV7-9; D: .; size: .; DNA: TGTGCCAGCAGCTTATCGACAGGCCGAGGTACCAAAAACATTCAGTACTTC; CDR3: CASSLSTGRGTKNIQYF
J: TRBJ2-5; V: TRBV6-1; D: TRBD2; size: .; DNA: TGTGCCAGCAGTGGGGCGGGGGGGGCCCTAAAACAAGAGACCCAGTACTTC; CDR3: CASSGAGGALKQETQYF
J: TRBJ1-5; V: TRBV19; D: .; size: .; DNA: TGTGCCAGTAGTATTACGGGAGGTGGCAATCAGCCCCAGCATTTT; CDR3: CASSITGGGNQPQHF
J: TRBJ2-3; V: TRBV7-9; D: .; size: few; DNA: TGTGCCAGCAGCTTAGAGATCAGCCCAGATACGCAGTATTTT; CDR3: CASSLEISPDTQYF
J: TRBJ1-1; V: TRBV29-1; D: .; size: few; DNA: TGCAGCGTTGTCCTTGGGGGCACTGAAGCTTTCTTT; CDR3: CSVVLGGTEAFF
J: TRBJ2-7; V: TRBV4-2; D: .; size: .; DNA: TGTGCCAGCAGCCAAGGGTCCGGTCGGTGGGAGCAGTACTTC; CDR3: CASSQGSGRWEQYF
J: TRBJ1-5; V: TRBV24-1; D: .; size: few; DNA: TGTGCCACCAGTGAACCGGGACTTTACAATCAGCCCCAGCATTTT; CDR3: CATSEPGLYNQPQHF
J: TRBJ2-6; V: TRBV29-1; D: .; size: .; DNA: TGCAGCGCTAGTGTCGGGGCCAACGTCCTGACTTTC; CDR3: CSASVGANVLTF
J: TRBJ1-4; V: TRBV12-3/TRBV12-4; D: .; size: few; DNA: TGTGCCAGCAGTTTAGTTGAAAAACTGTTTTTT; CDR3: CASSLVEKLFF
J: TRBJ2-3; V: TRBV10-3; D: .; size: few; DNA: TGTGCCCCTAGGGGGCCCCTGCGGGGAGATACGCAGTATTTT; CDR3: CAPRGPLRGDTQYF
J: TRBJ2-1; V: TRBV7-2; D: TRBD1; size: few; DNA: TGTGCCAGCAGCTCCGCTTGGGACAGCGTATACAATGAGCAGTTCTTC; CDR3: CASSSAWDSVYNEQFF
J: TRBJ2-6; V: TRBV12-3/TRBV12-4; D: .; size: .; DNA: TGTGCCAGCAGCCTACAACGCTCTGGGGCCAACGTCCTGACTTTC; CDR3: CASSLQRSGANVLTF
J: TRBJ2-7; V: TRBV15; D: TRBD2; size: few; DNA: TGTGCCACCAGCAGAGCTCTGACTAGCGGGAGCGAGCAGTACTTC; CDR3: CATSRALTSGSEQYF
J: TRBJ1-1; V: TRBV29-1; D: .; size: .; DNA: TGCAGCGTGTCCCCATTGCGGAACACTGAAGCTTTCTTT; CDR3: CSVSPLRNTEAFF
J: TRBJ2-6; V: TRBV6-2/TRBV6-3; D: .; size: .; DNA: TGTGCCAGCATAGGGGCAGATCCCTGGGCCAACGTCCTGACTTTC; CDR3: CASIGADPWANVLTF
J: TRBJ2-5; V: TRBV28; D: .; size: once; DNA: TGTGCCGGCAGTTTGGGGTTGGCCCGGCCGTACTTC; CDR3: CAGSLGLARPYF
J: TRBJ2-2; V: TRBV4-2; D: TRBD1; size: few; DNA: TGTGCCAGCAGCCAGCTTGAGGTCAGGGGGCTTCACACCGGGGAGCTGTTTTTT; CDR3: CASSQLEVRGLHTGELFF
J: TRBJ1-1; V: TRBV19; D: TRBD1; size: .; DNA: TGTGCCAGTAGTACCTTACAGGGGTGGACTGAAGCTTTCTTT; CDR3: CASSTLQGWTEAFF
J: TRBJ2-4; V: TRBV29-1; D: .; size: .; DNA: TGCAGCGTTGATGTGGGTGATGGCAAAAACATTCAGTACTTC; CDR3: CSVDVGDGKNIQYF
J: TRBJ2-1; V: TRBV7-3; D: TRBD2; size: .; DNA: TGTGCCAGCAGCTTAAACGGGGGGAGTAGACTAGCGGGAGTAAAGGAGCAGTTCTTC; CDR3: CASSLNGGSRLAGVKEQFF
J: TRBJ2-7; V: TRBV7-9; D: .; size: .; DNA: TGTGCCAGCGCCGGGATAGGGTCTTACGAGCAGTACTTC; CDR3: CASAGIGSYEQYF
J: TRBJ1-5; V: TRBV10-3; D: .; size: .; DNA: TGTGCCATCAGACCCGAGCGCAATCAGCCCCAGCATTTT; CDR3: CAIRPERNQPQHF
J: TRBJ1-2; V: TRBV4-1; D: TRBD1; size: .; DNA: TGCGCCAGCAGTCACCGGGACAGTTATGACTATGGCTACACCTTC; CDR3: CASSHRDSYDYGYTF
J: TRBJ2-7; V: TRBV18; D: .; size: .; DNA: TGTGCCAGCTCCTCGCAGAGTGCAGCAGTTTCGCTCGAGCAGTACTTC; CDR3: CASSSQSAAVSLEQYF
J: TRBJ2-5; V: TRBV5-1; D: TRBD2; size: .; DNA: TGCGCCAGCAGCTTGCTACTAGCGGGAGAGACCCAGTACTTC; CDR3: CASSLLLAGETQYF
J: TRBJ2-7; V: TRBV29-1; D: .; size: few; DNA: TGCAGCGTTCTTACGGGATTCTACGAGCAGTACTTC; CDR3: CSVLTGFYEQYF